This T cell receptor (beta chain) was captured by sequencing in a study of beta chain features in type 1 diabetes. General study results and limits: In the patient group, naive, central memory and Treg TCRB repertoires seemed more alike than in the healthy donor group.

CDR1 and CDR2 from the germline V gene are SGHVS and FNYEAQ. The CDR3 is 15 amino acids. Comment on this clone: Its antigen is unidentified.

The isolated RNA, all of it, was reverse transcribed, so expressed TCRB transcripts were what got sequenced. Sequencing was performed with immunoSEQ multiplex PCR; in TCRdb, only in-frame clones are kept and a portion is missing. Among about 59,000 clones listed, approximately 59% were seen once. The V gene is TRBV7-6, the J gene TRBJ2-7; TRBD2 might be the D (5 bases). Near its end, the DNA agrees better with TRBJ2-5, so the J call may be wrong. The sample taken for sequencing was Tregs from blood. The receptor comes from a woman aged 18-29 years in good health. This CDR3 reads CASSLEGLAEETQYF. The CDR3 region has the DNA TGTGCCAGCAGCTTAGAAGGACTGGCGGAGGAGACCCAGTACTTC.